This T cell receptor (beta chain) originates from a study of T cell responses to AZD1222 COVID-19 vaccine (dated by TCRdb to the early 2020s). Background on the whole study: A total of about 250 trial participants underwent TCR sequencing, of whom 207 had received two doses of AZD1222 and about 25 had received two doses of the MenACWY control vaccine. Trial participants were enrolled into age subgroups of 18-55, 56-69 and 70-plus years, which contained roughly 140, 27 and 60 TCR-sequenced participants, respectively. The study at large found these results: In the small 56-69-year group, the increase in depth fell short of significance, most likely because of low power. Conclusions about previously exposed vaccinees were limited because only a handful of AZD1222 recipients were SARS-CoV-2 seropositive at baseline. Participants were mostly white British, with more females than males. The authors suggested clonal diversity may have been underestimated. Because no day 14 peak-response samples were available, the repertoires could be characterized only after the peak T cell response. A significant rise in spike-specific TCR breadth and depth was observed after two AZD1222 doses relative to day 0 and relative to MenACWY recipients. The whole spike protein was spanned by vaccine-associated CD4 TCRs, and dominant responses were seen in regions 160-218 and 743-854. Reportedly, close to half of the unique spike-specific TCRs recognized epitopes lying outside the regions that are mutated in the B.1.351 and B.1.1.7 variants.

The CDR3 regions of human TCRbeta chains were subjected to immunosequencing. In the paper's pipeline: TCRs in the repertoires were compared against a reference library of SARS-CoV-2-specific TCRs that had been generated with the MIRA antigen-specificity platform. Breadth meant the fraction of unique TCRs that were SARS-CoV-2-associated, whereas depth meant the fraction of total T cells that were SARS-CoV-2-associated. Using the MIRA data, every spike-specific TCR was mapped to the spike region that the TCR reacted to and assigned to either a CD4 or a CD8 class. Log10-transformed breadth and depth values were compared by one-way ANOVA with Sidak's multiple comparisons tests. TCRdb mirrors the immuneACCESS table, restricted to in-frame sequences. Some clones are absent from its copies; in checked studies, under half trace to an unresolved V gene, and the reason for the others is unknown. V, J and clone size were drawn from that table, and D and trimming were deduced from the DNA. A total of around 160,000 clones appear in this sample, about nine tenths of them only once. Approximately 3.8% of the sample lies in the top ten.

A few counts support this clone. This clone's antigen is unknown. The input lacks base qualities; no much larger clone sits a single base away. The time point tag for this specimen amounts to: about 28 days (+/-7) after the second vaccine dose. AZD1222 recipients with second doses at about 4 weeks or about 12 weeks were pooled, because spike-specific TCR depth and breadth did not differ between schedules. Samples from vaccinated people were obtained from the UK trials COV001 and COV002, which included a single-blind randomized controlled phase 2/3 trial of AZD1222 (ChAdOx1 nCoV-19) in healthy adults. For TCRbeta chain sequencing, PBMC samples from trial participants were taken at day 0 and at day 28 after the second dose. The CDR3 contains 13 residues, cysteine and phenylalanine counted. The retained sequence is limited to the CDR3, 39 bases, with the frame set at the first base. Looking up the germline V gene (reference sequence) yields CDR1 GTSNPN and CDR2 SVGIG. Deletion took 2 bases off V and 11 bases off J, with a span of 18 bases between the germline ends.

This specimen was peripheral blood, taken 28 days after the second AZD1222 dose. The rearranged segments are TRBV30 and TRBJ1-1, and the D gene may be TRBD1, 5 bases matching. This clonotype originated in an adult who received the AZD1222 COVID-19 vaccine. CDR3 protein: CAWSSNFGGTAFF. The DNA sequence is given as TGTGCCTGGAGTTCTAACTTCGGGGGGACGGCTTTCTTT. With the rest looked up from the reference TRBV30 and TRBJ1-1 genes rather than sequenced, the full variable domain is SQTIHQWPATLVQPVGSPLSLECTVEGTSNPNLYWYRQAAGRGLQLLFYSVGIGQISSEVPQNLSASRPQDRQFILSSKKLLLSDSGFYLCAWSSNFGGTAFFGQGTRLTVV.